This TCR beta chain comes out of a study of blood T cell repertoires in COVID-19. Germline loops: CDR1 GTSNPN, CDR2 SVGIG (reference sequence). The CDR3 spans 14 residues. With 5 bases clipped from V and 0 bases from J, the junction kept 1 base outside the gene matches. Per the original methods: Reference gene primers were amplified, and this amplification served to estimate nucleated cell counts. Assay used: immunoSEQ multiplex PCR; TCRdb lists only in-frame clones, some missing. V and J calls and clone size are those listed in that table; D and trimming were worked out from the DNA. The table has about 480,000 clones, approximately 88% seen once.

This sequence originates from a woman aged 45-59 years with COVID-19, enrolled during active disease. The V and J genes are TRBV30 and TRBJ2-6, with 7 bases that match TRBD1. Input material: peripheral blood. CDR3 nucleotide sequence: TGTGCCTGGGGACAGGTCTCTGGGGCCAACGTCCTGACTTTC. This codes for CAWGQVSGANVLTF.